This TCR beta chain was identified in a study of T-cell reconstitution after alpha-beta-depleted transplantation in children. Library preparation (for TCRbeta) was performed with unique molecular identifiers. TCRdb reanalysed the PCR reads using MiXCR and keeps one entry per CDR3 protein. The sample has 170,000 or so distinct CDR3 sequences, 6.5% to 7.5% seen once; the top ten hold 3%. Deletions cut 3 bases from V and 15 bases from J, with 14 bases between. From germline, CDR1 is KGHDR and CDR2 SFDVKD. This CDR3 has 12 residues. This clonotype showed up many times. This specimen consisted of PBMCs from the stem cell graft donor, obtained from the stem cell graft. The chain couples TRBV24-1 to TRBJ2-1; the D gene is possibly TRBD1 (5 bases). The TCR originated in a human donor who donated a stem cell graft to a child with Wiskott-Aldrich syndrome. The CDR3, as DNA: TGTGCCACCAGTGATATGGGGCAGAAGGCGTTCTTC. The encoded protein is CATSDMGQKAFF.